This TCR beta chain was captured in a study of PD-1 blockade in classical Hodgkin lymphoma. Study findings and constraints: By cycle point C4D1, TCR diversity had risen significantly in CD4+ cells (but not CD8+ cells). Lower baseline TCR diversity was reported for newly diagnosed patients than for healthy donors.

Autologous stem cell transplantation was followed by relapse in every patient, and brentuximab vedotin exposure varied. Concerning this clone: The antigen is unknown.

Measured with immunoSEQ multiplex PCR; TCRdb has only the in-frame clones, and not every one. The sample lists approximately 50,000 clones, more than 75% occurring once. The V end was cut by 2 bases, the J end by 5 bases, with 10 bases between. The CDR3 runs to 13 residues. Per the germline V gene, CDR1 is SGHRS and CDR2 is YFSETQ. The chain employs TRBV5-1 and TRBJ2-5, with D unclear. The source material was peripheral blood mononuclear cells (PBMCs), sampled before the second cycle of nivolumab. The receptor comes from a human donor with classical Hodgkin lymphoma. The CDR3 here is CASSFSSSETQYF. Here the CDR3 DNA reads TGCGCCAGCAGCTTTTCCAGCTCGGAGACCCAGTACTTC. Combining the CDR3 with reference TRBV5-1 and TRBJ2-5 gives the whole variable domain KAGVTQTPRYLIKTRGQQVTLSCSPISGHRSVSWYQQTPGQGLQFLFEYFSETQRNKGNFPGRFSGRQFSNSRSEMNVSTLELGDSALYLCASSFSSSETQYFGPGTRLLVL.